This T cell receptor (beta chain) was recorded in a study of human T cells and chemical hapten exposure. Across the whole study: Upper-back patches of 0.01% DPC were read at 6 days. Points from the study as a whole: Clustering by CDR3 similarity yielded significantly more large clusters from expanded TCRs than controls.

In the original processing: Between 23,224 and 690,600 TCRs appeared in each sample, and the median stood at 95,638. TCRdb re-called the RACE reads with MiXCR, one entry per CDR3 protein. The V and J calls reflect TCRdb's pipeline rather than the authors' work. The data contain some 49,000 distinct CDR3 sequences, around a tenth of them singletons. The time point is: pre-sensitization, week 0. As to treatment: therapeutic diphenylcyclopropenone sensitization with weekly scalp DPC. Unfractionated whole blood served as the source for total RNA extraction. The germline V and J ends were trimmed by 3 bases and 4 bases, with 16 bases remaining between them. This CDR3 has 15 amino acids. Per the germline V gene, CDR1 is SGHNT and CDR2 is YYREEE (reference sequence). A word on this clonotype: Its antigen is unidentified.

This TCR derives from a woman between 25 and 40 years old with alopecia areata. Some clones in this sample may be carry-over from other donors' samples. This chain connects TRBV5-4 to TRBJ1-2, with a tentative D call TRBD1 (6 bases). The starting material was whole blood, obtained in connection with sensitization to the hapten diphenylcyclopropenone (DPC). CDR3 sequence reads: CASSSYTGRSYGYTF. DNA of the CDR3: TGTGCCAGCAGCTCATATACAGGGAGGTCCTATGGCTACACCTTC.